This TCR beta chain is from a study of cytotoxic CD8 clonotypes in ibrutinib-treated CLL. Study at large: After median around 70 months, about 14 stayed in remission, around twelve progressed; responses around 25 partial, 2 complete. Response sampling took place at median approximately 11 months of treatment, range 6 to 36.

The CDR3 consists of 14 residues. Germline CDR1 reads SGHTS; CDR2 reads YDEGEE. The protocol was immunoSEQ multiplex PCR, while the TCRdb copy is restricted to in-frame clones and leaves out a portion. This sample has approximately 50,000 clones, with over 60% found just once. Concerning this clone: Its antigen is currently unknown. The junction departs from germline at one end; a sequencing error may be responsible.

Findings and caveats of the study: Public clonotypes were uncommon and contracted or stayed stable on treatment. A rise in clonality was seen at ibrutinib response, and a fall back toward baseline was seen at progression.

Sample: PBMCs, taken after 12 months of ibrutinib treatment. This receptor was obtained from a human donor with chronic lymphocytic leukemia. This chain connects TRBV5-8 to TRBJ2-3; unclear D gene. CDR3 loop: CASRLDSSTDTQYF. In nucleotides, the CDR3 is TGTGCCAGCAGATTGGATAGCTCCACAGATACGCAGTATTTT.